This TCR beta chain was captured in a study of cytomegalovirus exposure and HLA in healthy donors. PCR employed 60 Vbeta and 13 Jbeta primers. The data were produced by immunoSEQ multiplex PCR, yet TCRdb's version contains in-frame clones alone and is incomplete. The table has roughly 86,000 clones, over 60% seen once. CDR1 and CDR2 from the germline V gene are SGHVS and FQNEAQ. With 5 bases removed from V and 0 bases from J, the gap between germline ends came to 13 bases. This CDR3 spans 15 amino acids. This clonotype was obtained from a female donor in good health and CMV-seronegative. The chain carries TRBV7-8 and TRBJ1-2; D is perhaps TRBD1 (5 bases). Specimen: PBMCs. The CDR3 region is CASSPVDSTNYGYTF. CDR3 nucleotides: TGTGCCAGCAGCCCAGTAGACAGTACTAACTATGGCTACACCTTC. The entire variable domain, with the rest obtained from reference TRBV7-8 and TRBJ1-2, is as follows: GAGVSQSPRYKVAKRGQDVALRCDPISGHVSLFWYQQALGQGPEFLTYFQNEAQLDKSGLPSDRFFAERPEGSVSTLKIQRTQQEDSAVYLCASSPVDSTNYGYTFGSGTRLTVV.